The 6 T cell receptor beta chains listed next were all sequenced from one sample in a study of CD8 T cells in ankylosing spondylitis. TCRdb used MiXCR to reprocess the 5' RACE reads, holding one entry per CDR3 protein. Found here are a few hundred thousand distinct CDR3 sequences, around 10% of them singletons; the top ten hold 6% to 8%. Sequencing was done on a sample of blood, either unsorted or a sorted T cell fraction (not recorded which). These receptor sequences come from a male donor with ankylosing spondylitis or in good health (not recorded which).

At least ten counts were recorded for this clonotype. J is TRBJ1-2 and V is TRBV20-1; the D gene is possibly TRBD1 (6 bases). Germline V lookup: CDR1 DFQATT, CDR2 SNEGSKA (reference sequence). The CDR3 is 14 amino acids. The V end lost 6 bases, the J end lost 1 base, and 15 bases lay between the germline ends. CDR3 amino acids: CSADDRTVNYGYTF. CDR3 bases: TGCAGTGCCGACGACAGGACCGTTAACTATGGCTACACCTTC.

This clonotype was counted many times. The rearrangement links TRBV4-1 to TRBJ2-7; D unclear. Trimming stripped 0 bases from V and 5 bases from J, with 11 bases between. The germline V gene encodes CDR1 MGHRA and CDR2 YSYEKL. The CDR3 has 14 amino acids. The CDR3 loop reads CASSQEFLVNEQYF. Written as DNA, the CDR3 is TGCGCCAGCAGCCAAGAATTCCTAGTCAACGAGCAGTACTTC.

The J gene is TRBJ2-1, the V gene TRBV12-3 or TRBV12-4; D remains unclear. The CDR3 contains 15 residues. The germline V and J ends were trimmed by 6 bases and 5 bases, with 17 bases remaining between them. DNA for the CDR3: TGTGCCAGCAGACCCGGATTACCCCCAGACAATGAGCAGTTCTTC. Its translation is CASRPGLPPDNEQFF.

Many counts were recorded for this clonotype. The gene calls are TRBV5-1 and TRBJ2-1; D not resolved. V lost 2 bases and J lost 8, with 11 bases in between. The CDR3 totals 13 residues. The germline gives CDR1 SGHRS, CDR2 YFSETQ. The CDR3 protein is CASSFESVYEQFF. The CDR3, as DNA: TGCGCCAGCAGCTTTGAGTCCGTTTATGAGCAGTTCTTC.

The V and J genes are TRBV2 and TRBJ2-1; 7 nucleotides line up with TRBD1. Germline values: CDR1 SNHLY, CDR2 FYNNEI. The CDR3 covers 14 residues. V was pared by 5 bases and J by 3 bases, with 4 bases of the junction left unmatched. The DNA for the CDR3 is TGTGCCAGCAGTTCGAGACAGGGCTACAATGAGCAGTTCTTC. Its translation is CASSSRQGYNEQFF.

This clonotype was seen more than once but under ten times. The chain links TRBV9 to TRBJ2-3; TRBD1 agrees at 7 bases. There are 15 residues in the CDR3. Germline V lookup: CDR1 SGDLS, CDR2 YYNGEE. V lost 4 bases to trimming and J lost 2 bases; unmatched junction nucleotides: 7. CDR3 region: CASSPGGQHTDTQYF. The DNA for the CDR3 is TGTGCCAGCAGCCCAGGGGGACAGCACACAGATACGCAGTATTTT.